The 16 T cell receptor beta chains listed next were all sequenced from one sample in a study of CD8 T cells in Susac syndrome (dated by TCRdb to the late 2010s). Receptor libraries were prepared by the immunoSEQ multiplex PCR assay. RNA was extracted with the RNeasy kit and roughly 0.45 to 1 ug was reverse transcribed using random hexamers. TCRdb reprocessed the public reads (quality trimming at Q25 with fastp, clone calling with MiXCR) and kept in-frame beta chains. Each record represents a unique CDR3 protein, reported with the most common genes and DNA among its rows. Present in this sample are about 200,000 distinct CDR3 sequences, more than 90% of which were seen just once. 0.093% of the sample comes from the top ten. The sequencing sample was made of CD4+ T cells from PBMCs. Receptors were obtained from a human donor with multiple sclerosis.

This clonotype has only one observation. The CDR3 sequence is CSASRRAAYNEQFF. In DNA form, the CDR3 reads TGCAGTGCTTCCAGGAGGGCCGCCTACAATGAGCAGTTCTTC. The chain employs TRBV20-1 and TRBJ2-1; perhaps TRBD2 as D (6 bases). Deletions cut 5 bases from V and 2 bases from J, with 13 bases between. This CDR3 region has 14 residues. Germline CDR1 reads DFQATT; CDR2 reads SNEGSKA (reference sequence).

The chain combines TRBV4-1 with TRBJ2-1; the D call may be TRBD1 or TRBD2 (6 bases each). The CDR3 loop spans 15 amino acids. From germline, CDR1 is MGHRA and CDR2 YSYEKL. V lost 5 bases and J lost 5, with 16 bases in between. In nucleotides, the CDR3 is TGCGCCAGCAGCAAAGTGGGGGGCGAGAACAATGAGCAGTTCTTC. This codes for CASSKVGGENNEQFF.

Here the CDR3 DNA reads TGTGCCAGCAGTTCTACAGGGGGCAGGAGAACTGAAGCTTTCTTT. Translated: CASSSTGGRRTEAFF. J is TRBJ1-1 and V is TRBV6-5; TRBD1 agrees at 9 bases. The CDR3 consists of 15 residues. Per germline, CDR1 MNHEY and CDR2 SVGAGI. J lost 5 bases, V lost 4 bases, and 8 bases had no gene match.

The count of this clonotype is one. The V gene is TRBV27, the J gene TRBJ1-1, with 7 bases identical to TRBD1. This CDR3 spans 15 amino acids. Germline CDR1 and CDR2: MNHEY and SMNVEV (reference sequence). The V and J ends lost 7 bases and 3 bases, in that order; junction bases with no gene match: 11. CDR3 bases: TGTGCCAGCAATTGGGCCGCGCAGGGGGACACTGAAGCTTTCTTT. Translating it yields CASNWAAQGDTEAFF.

The chain joins TRBV30 to TRBJ1-2; 7 nucleotides match TRBD1. The V gene's germline CDR1 is GTSNPN and CDR2 SVGIG (reference sequence). This CDR3 is built from 13 residues. J lost 4 bases, V lost 4 bases, and 6 bases had no gene match. This chain's CDR3 is CAWNNRGGYGYTF. In DNA form, the CDR3 reads TGTGCCTGGAACAACAGGGGTGGCTATGGCTACACCTTC. Combining the CDR3 with reference TRBV30 and TRBJ1-2 gives the whole variable domain SQTIHQWPATLVQPVGSPLSLECTVEGTSNPNLYWYRQAAGRGLQLLFYSVGIGQISSEVPQNLSASRPQDRQFILSSKKLLLSDSGFYLCAWNNRGGYGYTFGSGTRLTVV.

The V call is TRBV6-5, the J call TRBJ1-2; D ambiguous. CDR3 size: 10 residues. V dropped 9 bases and J dropped 4 bases, with 6 bases sitting between them. Looked up from germline, CDR1 is MNHEY and CDR2 is SVGAGI. The CDR3 nucleotides read TGTGCCAGTTATAGCTATGGCTACACCTTC. This translates into CASYSYGYTF.

V and J are TRBV3-1 and TRBJ1-2; TRBD1 matches at 11 bases. V lost 6 bases and J lost 8; bases outside the gene matches: 8. Germline V gives CDR1 LGHDT, CDR2 YNNKEL (reference sequence). This CDR3 contains 14 residues. CDR3 region: CASSLDRGRGGYTF. CDR3 bases: TGTGCCAGCAGTCTGGACAGGGGGCGCGGGGGCTACACCTTC.

The gene calls are TRBV5-6 and TRBJ1-1; D not certain. With 2 bases removed from V and 1 base from J, the gap between germline ends came to 9 bases. Germline CDR1 is SGHDT and CDR2 is YYEEEE. CDR3 size: 14 residues. Here the CDR3 DNA reads TGTGCCAGCAGCTTCTCGCAGAAGAACACTGAAGCTTTCTTT. Translation: CASSFSQKNTEAFF.

CDR3 residues: CASSRKGHTQYF. The CDR3 DNA sequence: TGTGCCAGCAGCCGCAAGGGGCATACGCAGTATTTT. V gene TRBV7-9 combines with J gene TRBJ2-3; maybe TRBD1 (5 bases). Trimming pared 5 bases from V and 7 bases from J, leaving 10 bases between. The germline gives CDR1 SEHNR, CDR2 FQNEAQ (reference sequence). The CDR3 totals 12 residues.

This chain joins TRBV19 and TRBJ1-5; possible D gene TRBD1, 5 bases. The V end lost 4 bases, the J end lost 6 bases, and 16 bases lay between the germline ends. The length of the CDR3 is 15 residues. CDR1 and CDR2 from the germline V gene are LNHDA and SQIVND (reference sequence). The CDR3 spells CASSTWDPAGQPQHF. Written as DNA, the CDR3 is TGTGCCAGTAGTACCTGGGACCCGGCGGGTCAGCCCCAGCATTTT.

This clonotype appeared a single time. The chain recombines TRBV11-3 with TRBJ2-1, with D uncertain. The germline CDR1 and CDR2 sequences are SGHNT and YENEEA. The CDR3 loop spans 13 amino acids. Trimming removed 2 bases at V and 4 bases at J, with 6 bases between. The CDR3 reads CASSLRAYNEQFF. The CDR3 DNA sequence: TGTGCCAGCAGCTTAAGGGCGTACAATGAGCAGTTCTTC.

The chain recombines TRBV20-1 with TRBJ1-6; the match to TRBD1 covers 9 bases. The CDR3 has 14 amino acids. The V segment lost 6 bases and the J segment 9 bases; nucleotides outside the gene matches: 9. Germline lookup yields CDR1 DFQATT and CDR2 SNEGSKA (reference sequence). The CDR3 DNA follows: TGCAGTGCCAAAGGACAGGGGATGGGTTCACCCCTCCACTTT. It translates to CSAKGQGMGSPLHF.

V and J are TRBV29-1 and TRBJ1-1, with 7 bases that match TRBD1. J lost 4 bases, V lost 4 bases, and 6 bases had no gene match. CDR1 and CDR2 from the germline V gene are SQVTM and ANQGSEA. The CDR3 contains 13 residues. CDR3 residues: CSVGNRGGTEAFF. The DNA of the CDR3 is TGCAGCGTTGGGAACAGGGGAGGCACTGAAGCTTTCTTT.

The chain recombines TRBV30 with TRBJ1-4, with no clear D. This CDR3 comprises 11 residues. Trimming removed 4 bases from V and 11 bases from J, with 11 bases in between. Looked up from germline, CDR1 is GTSNPN and CDR2 is SVGIG (reference sequence). CDR3 residues: CAWITDRKLFF. The CDR3 bases are TGTGCCTGGATCACAGATCGGAAACTGTTTTTT.

The V call is TRBV7-3, the J call TRBJ2-2, with D perhaps matching TRBD1 (6 bases). This CDR3 contains 14 residues. Per germline, CDR1 SGHTA and CDR2 FQGTGA. V was cut by 6 bases and J by 5 bases, with 13 bases left in between. The CDR3 protein is CASSFDRTTGELFF. CDR3 DNA: TGTGCCAGCAGTTTCGACAGGACGACCGGGGAGCTGTTTTTT.

The gene calls are TRBV7-9 and TRBJ2-3; 9 bases map to TRBD2. The CDR3 is made up of 17 amino acids. J lost 2 bases, V lost 1 base, and 7 bases had no gene match. Germline CDR1 is SEHNR and CDR2 is FQNEAQ (reference sequence). This CDR3 is CASSLETTSGVTDTQYF. The CDR3 coding sequence is TGTGCCAGCAGCTTAGAGACGACTAGCGGAGTCACAGATACGCAGTATTTT.